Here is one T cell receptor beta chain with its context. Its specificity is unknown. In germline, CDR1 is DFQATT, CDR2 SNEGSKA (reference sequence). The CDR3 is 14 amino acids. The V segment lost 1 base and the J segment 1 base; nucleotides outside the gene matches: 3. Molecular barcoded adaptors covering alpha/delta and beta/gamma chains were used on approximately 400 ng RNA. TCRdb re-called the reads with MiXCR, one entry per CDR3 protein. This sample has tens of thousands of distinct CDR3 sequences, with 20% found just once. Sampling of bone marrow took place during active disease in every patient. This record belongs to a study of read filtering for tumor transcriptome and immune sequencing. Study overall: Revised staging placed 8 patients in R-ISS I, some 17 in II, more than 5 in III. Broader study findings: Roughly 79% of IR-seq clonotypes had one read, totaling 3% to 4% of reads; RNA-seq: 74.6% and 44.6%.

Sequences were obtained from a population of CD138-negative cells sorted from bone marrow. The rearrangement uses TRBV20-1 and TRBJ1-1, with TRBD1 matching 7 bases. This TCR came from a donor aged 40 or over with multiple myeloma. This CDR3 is CSARARQGNTEAFF. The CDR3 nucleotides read TGCAGTGCTAGAGCGAGACAGGGGAACACTGAAGCTTTCTTT.